The 29 T cell receptor beta chains in this list originate from one sample, sequenced in a study of CD4+ T cells in melanoma. Sequenced by immunoSEQ multiplex PCR; TCRdb stores in-frame clones only, minus some. The data contain approximately 10,000 clones, approximately 61% of them singletons. The material sequenced was cells from a culture (not recorded whether cultured in vitro). These receptors were taken from a human donor with melanoma.

This clone was detected only a few times. The chain recombines TRBV13 with TRBJ2-6; 9 bases map to TRBD2. CDR1 PRHDT and CDR2 FYEKMQ come from the germline V gene (reference sequence). The CDR3 contains 16 residues. The junction had 3 bases not matched to a gene; V was cut back by 4 bases and J by 2 bases. The CDR3 DNA reads TGTGCCAGCAGCTACGGGACTAGCCCTGGGGCCAACGTCCTGACTTTC. It translates to CASSYGTSPGANVLTF.

The V and J genes are TRBV10-2 and TRBJ2-2; D ambiguous. V shed 6 bases and J shed 1 base, with 15 bases lying between them. CDR1 and CDR2 (germline): WSHSY, SAAADI. This CDR3 has 16 residues. The CDR3 DNA is TGCGCCAGCAGGGGTTTAGGGCGGAGGAACACCGGGGAGCTGTTTTTT. Translating gives CASRGLGRRNTGELFF.

CDR3 DNA sequence: TGTGCCAGCAGCCGCGGGGGGGTAGCGGGGGGCTCCTACAATGAGCAGTTCTTC. This codes for CASSRGGVAGGSYNEQFF. The chain is built from TRBV4-2 and TRBJ2-1; 10 bases are a match to TRBD2. Germline CDR1 LGHNA, CDR2 YNFKEQ. V lost 4 bases and J lost 0; bases outside the gene matches: 9. The length of the CDR3 is 18 residues.

The V gene is TRBV18, the J gene TRBJ2-3; tentatively, D is TRBD1 or TRBD2 (5 bases each). The CDR3 length is 14 residues. Per germline, CDR1 KGHSH and CDR2 LQKENI. V lost 3 bases to trimming and J lost 2 bases, with 9 bases between them. This chain's CDR3 is CASSPGPTTDTQYF. The DNA for the CDR3 is TGTGCCAGCTCACCGGGACCGACCACAGATACGCAGTATTTT.

V gene TRBV7-9 combines with J gene TRBJ1-1; D remains unclear. The length of the CDR3 is 15 residues. From germline, CDR1 is SEHNR and CDR2 FQNEAQ (reference sequence). The V gene lost 1 base and the J gene lost 0 bases, with 9 bases spanning the gap. CDR3 residues: CASSLDGTMNTEAFF. DNA of the CDR3: TGTGCCAGCAGCTTAGACGGTACAATGAACACTGAAGCTTTCTTT.

The chain employs TRBV30 and TRBJ1-3; no firm D call. The V gene's germline CDR1 is GTSNPN and CDR2 SVGIG (reference sequence). CDR3 length: 13 amino acids. Trimming removed 2 bases at V and 7 bases at J, with 12 bases between. Here the CDR3 reads CAWSSERRNTIYF. Here the CDR3 DNA reads TGTGCCTGGAGTTCAGAACGGCGGAACACCATATATTTT.

The gene calls are TRBV5-4 and TRBJ1-2, with D perhaps matching TRBD1 (5 bases). Germline CDR1 reads SGHNT; CDR2 reads YYREEE (reference sequence). Trimming removed 0 bases from V and 5 bases from J, with 17 bases in between. The CDR3 consists of 16 residues. CDR3 sequence: CASSLASRGAEYGYTF. CDR3 sequence (DNA): TGTGCCAGCAGCTTGGCATCAAGGGGAGCAGAATATGGCTACACCTTC.

This clone was observed a handful of times. The chain links TRBV5-1 to TRBJ1-2; TRBD1 might be the D (5 bases). V gave up 0 bases and J gave up 6 bases, with 9 bases separating them. The CDR3 runs 13 residues. From germline, CDR1 is SGHRS and CDR2 YFSETQ. CDR3 protein: CASSLGQRNGYTF. Written as DNA, the CDR3 is TGCGCCAGCAGCTTGGGACAGCGGAATGGCTACACCTTC.

This chain links TRBV23-1 with TRBJ2-5; 8 positions agree with TRBD2. Being an ORF, TRBV23-1 has a function that is uncertain. The CDR3 is made up of 15 amino acids. With 7 bases clipped from V and 5 bases from J, the junction kept 12 bases outside the gene matches. The CDR3 sequence: CASNAERGSLETQYF. DNA of the CDR3: TGCGCCAGCAACGCCGAGCGGGGGTCGTTGGAGACCCAGTACTTC.

CDR3 nucleotide sequence: TGTGCCTGGTCCAGCGGATCCTACGAGCAGTACTTC. Translating gives CAWSSGSYEQYF. The gene calls are TRBV30 and TRBJ2-7; possible D gene TRBD2, 5 bases. V lost 5 bases and J 1 base, leaving 9 bases between the germline ends. Germline-derived CDR1 and CDR2 are GTSNPN and SVGIG (reference sequence). This CDR3 is 12 amino acids long.

A few counts support this clone. This chain links TRBV18 with TRBJ1-1; D unresolved. The CDR3 extends over 11 amino acids. Trimming cost V 3 bases and J 11 bases, with 10 bases left between them. Germline V gene data show CDR1 as KGHSH and CDR2 as LQKENI. The CDR3 DNA is TGTGCCAGCTCACCCGCATCTTCCGCTTTCTTT. This translates into CASSPASSAFF.

The table lists this clone with a count of one. V usage is TRBV5-4 and J usage is TRBJ2-1, with TRBD2 as a possible D gene (5 bases). From germline, CDR1 is SGHNT and CDR2 YYREEE (reference sequence). The V end was cut by 0 bases, the J end by 10 bases, with 17 bases between. The CDR3 loop spans 15 amino acids. CDR3 loop: CASSLGGSAGDEQFF. CDR3 bases: TGTGCCAGCAGCTTGGGTGGTAGTGCGGGCGACGAGCAGTTCTTC. Together with reference TRBV5-4 and TRBJ2-1, the CDR3 gives the full variable domain: ETGVTQSPTHLIKTRGQQVTLRCSSQSGHNTVSWYQQALGQGPQFIFQYYREEENGRGNFPPRFSGLQFPNYSSELNVNALELDDSALYLCASSLGGSAGDEQFFGPGTRLTVL.

The chain uses TRBV19 and TRBJ1-1; a possible D gene is TRBD1 (6 bases). CDR1 and CDR2 (germline): LNHDA, SQIVND (reference sequence). V was trimmed by 4 bases and J by 6 bases, leaving 12 bases between them. CDR3 size: 13 residues. The CDR3 DNA reads TGTGCCAGTAGTAACAAGAGGGGGGCTGAAGCTTTCTTT. This sequence encodes CASSNKRGAEAFF.

The chain links TRBV7-8 to TRBJ1-3; no clear D. The CDR3 is made up of 15 amino acids. V was trimmed by 9 bases and J by 2 bases, leaving 17 bases between them. CDR1 and CDR2 (germline): SGHVS, FQNEAQ. The CDR3 DNA reads TGTGCCAGTAGCCTGGTCGGTTTTACTGGAAACACCATATATTTT. Its translation: CASSLVGFTGNTIYF.

The rearrangement links TRBV4-1 to TRBJ1-4, with TRBD1 identical over 7 bases. J gave up 5 bases and V 4 bases, and 19 bases lay outside the gene matches. This CDR3 has 19 residues. CDR1 and CDR2 from the germline V gene are MGHRA and YSYEKL. Here the CDR3 reads CASSLAGGRGRSSNEKLFF. The CDR3 nucleotides read TGCGCCAGCAGCCTCGCGGGAGGCAGGGGGAGAAGTTCCAATGAAAAACTGTTTTTT.

CDR3 sequence (DNA): TGTGCCAGCAGCATACACCGTCAGGGTCGTGGTCGCTCCTACAATGAGCAGTTCTTC. It translates to CASSIHRQGRGRSYNEQFF. The chain couples TRBV9 to TRBJ2-1, with D perhaps TRBD1 (5 bases). Trimming left V 4 bases short and J 0 bases short, with 23 bases between. This CDR3 has 19 amino acids. Germline CDR1 is SGDLS and CDR2 is YYNGEE.

V and J are TRBV7-3 and TRBJ2-1, with 7 bases aligning to TRBD1. The J segment lost 3 bases and the V segment lost 5 bases, leaving 10 bases of the junction unmatched. Germline CDR1 SGHTA, CDR2 FQGTGA. The CDR3 is 16 amino acids. The CDR3 DNA sequence: TGTGCCAGCAGCCCCCAACAGGGGCTGGGCTACAATGAGCAGTTCTTC. This translates into CASSPQQGLGYNEQFF.

The J gene is TRBJ2-5, the V gene TRBV2; 8 bases agree with TRBD1. Germline-derived CDR1 and CDR2 are SNHLY and FYNNEI. The V segment lost 3 bases and the J segment 2 bases; nucleotides outside the gene matches: 2. CDR3 length equals 14 residues. The CDR3: CASSDGTGQETQYF. Here the CDR3 DNA reads TGTGCCAGCAGTGACGGGACAGGACAAGAGACCCAGTACTTC.

DNA for the CDR3: TGTGCCAGTAGTCGAACTTCCGGGACACTCCACGAGCAGTACTTC. Protein sequence: CASSRTSGTLHEQYF. The chain joins TRBV19 to TRBJ2-7; possibly TRBD1 for D (6 bases). CDR1 and CDR2 (germline): LNHDA, SQIVND (reference sequence). Trimming took off 5 bases at V and 5 bases at J, with 19 bases between the two ends. The CDR3 is 15 residues long.

The V gene is TRBV11-2, the J gene TRBJ1-5, with no clear D. Germline lookup yields CDR1 SGHAT and CDR2 FQNNGV. This CDR3 has 14 amino acids. V lost 0 bases and J 0 bases, leaving 3 bases between the germline ends. CDR3 region: CASSLEISNQPQHF. In nucleotides, the CDR3 is TGTGCCAGCAGCTTAGAGATTAGCAATCAGCCCCAGCATTTT.

This clone turned up a few times. The chain employs TRBV19 and TRBJ2-5; D is uncertain. V was clipped by 1 base and J by 1 base, with 7 bases between them. CDR3 length: 14 amino acids. Germline values: CDR1 LNHDA, CDR2 SQIVND (reference sequence). The CDR3 sequence: CASSIAASQETQYF. CDR3 nucleotide sequence: TGTGCCAGTAGTATAGCGGCGTCCCAAGAGACCCAGTACTTC.

This clone has only a few counts. The genes are TRBV6-1 and TRBJ1-5; D is perhaps TRBD1 (6 bases). V was shortened by 4 bases and J by 3 bases, with 16 bases between the two germline ends. The germline V gene has CDR1 MNHNS and CDR2 SASEGT. The CDR3 contains 16 residues. The CDR3 protein is CASSANPDRFNQPQHF. CDR3 nucleotide sequence: TGTGCCAGCAGTGCCAACCCCGACAGGTTCAATCAGCCCCAGCATTTT.

Here the CDR3 reads CASSLSGGAPETQYF. CDR3 sequence (DNA): TGCGCCAGCAGCCTTAGCGGGGGGGCCCCAGAGACCCAGTACTTC. This sequence joins TRBV4-1 and TRBJ2-5; TRBD2 matches at 11 bases. The J segment lost 4 bases and the V segment lost 4 bases, leaving 5 bases of the junction unmatched. The germline V gene has CDR1 MGHRA and CDR2 YSYEKL. The CDR3 length is 15 residues.

The V gene is TRBV10-3, the J gene TRBJ1-1, with TRBD1 matching 10 bases. V was clipped by 2 bases and J by 11 bases; unmatched bases: 5. The CDR3 runs 13 residues. Germline V gene lookup returns CDR1 ENHRY and CDR2 SYGVKD. The CDR3 DNA reads as TGTGCCATCAGTGAGGGACAGGGGGGTAGGGCTTTCTTT. Residues: CAISEGQGGRAFF.

V usage is TRBV18 and J usage is TRBJ2-1; D is perhaps TRBD1 (6 bases). With 0 bases removed from V and 0 bases from J, the gap between germline ends came to 24 bases. Per the germline V gene, CDR1 is KGHSH and CDR2 is LQKENI. The CDR3 has 21 amino acids. CDR3: CASSPPVGSPIRGHSYNEQFF. In nucleotides, the CDR3 is TGTGCCAGCTCACCACCGGTCGGTTCACCCATCAGGGGCCACTCCTACAATGAGCAGTTCTTC. The whole variable domain, filled in from reference TRBV18 and TRBJ2-1, reads NAGVMQNPRHLVRRRGQEARLRCSPMKGHSHVYWYRQLPEEGLKFMVYLQKENIIDESGMPKERFSAEFPKEGPSILRIQQVVRGDSAAYFCASSPPVGSPIRGHSYNEQFFGPGTRLTVL.

The chain carries TRBV7-9 and TRBJ2-1, with TRBD2 matching 11 bases. Unmatched junction bases numbered 12, after V lost 5 bases and J lost 0 bases. Germline values: CDR1 SEHNR, CDR2 FQNEAQ (reference sequence). The CDR3 runs 19 residues. CDR3 sequence (DNA): TGTGCCAGCAGCCTTTCGCTAGCGGGGGGTTCCTTCTCCTACAATGAGCAGTTCTTC. This encodes CASSLSLAGGSFSYNEQFF.

The chain employs TRBV7-3 and TRBJ1-4; D possibly corresponds to TRBD1 (6 bases). With 6 bases removed from V and 10 bases from J, the gap between germline ends came to 21 bases. This CDR3 is built from 15 residues. In germline, CDR1 is SGHTA, CDR2 FQGTGA. CDR3 region: CASSELRDTAGKLFF. Written as DNA, the CDR3 is TGTGCCAGCAGTGAACTCCGGGACACAGCTGGAAAACTGTTTTTT.

V and J are TRBV7-8 and TRBJ2-7; possible D gene TRBD2, 6 bases. CDR1 and CDR2 (germline): SGHVS, FQNEAQ. V was trimmed by 0 bases and J by 4 bases, leaving 7 bases between them. This CDR3 comprises 13 residues. The CDR3 DNA reads TGTGCCAGCAGCTTAGCGCGGGGTTACGAGCAGTACTTC. Translating gives CASSLARGYEQYF.

The count of this clone is one. The chain recombines TRBV6-1 with TRBJ1-1, with D possibly matching TRBD1 (5 bases). Per germline, CDR1 MNHNS and CDR2 SASEGT. V was shortened by 6 bases and J by 7 bases, with 15 bases between the two germline ends. This CDR3 is built from 13 residues. This chain's CDR3 is CASSVQVKGEAFF. CDR3 nucleotides: TGTGCCAGCAGCGTACAGGTTAAAGGTGAAGCTTTCTTT.